This T cell receptor (beta chain) was profiled in a study of vaccination effects on CD4 cells after COVID-19. Sequencing was preceded by expansion of antigen-specific CD4+ T cells with viral peptide pools in the ViraFEST assay. The culture ran for approximately 11 days before CD4+ T cells were isolated. Two-dose BNT162b2 or mRNA-1273 vaccination was given to participants. In the case of this clone: Its target is not known.

TCRdb's copy holds only in-frame clones and misses some; the assay was immunoSEQ multiplex PCR. The repertoire holds over 25,000 clones, with about 75% as singletons. CDR3 length: 13 residues. Per germline, CDR1 LNHDA and CDR2 SQIVND (reference sequence). V lost 7 bases, J lost 6 bases, and 13 bases lay in between. The sequence came from a human donor who received a COVID-19 vaccine. Some clones in this sample may be carry-over from other donors' samples. The starting material was CD4+ T cells from PBMCs cultured with SARS-CoV-2 spike peptides, obtained after COVID-19 vaccination. The chain has TRBV19 and TRBJ1-5; D is undetermined. The CDR3 region is CASIGMGSQPQHF. CDR3 bases: TGTGCCAGTATTGGGATGGGTAGTCAGCCCCAGCATTTT.